The entry that follows covers one T cell receptor (beta chain) sequence. Its specificity is unknown. This sample is drawn from a study of OX40 agonist ivuxolimab in advanced cancers. About the study: The treatment was a fully human IgG2 OX40 agonist, ivuxolimab. A mean age of 60 years, range about 20 to 79, was recorded, and roughly 80% were male. Points from the study as a whole: There were also nonresponders showing low normalized T-cell clonal expansion.

The V segment lost 5 bases and the J segment 7 bases; nucleotides outside the gene matches: 7. The CDR3 has 14 residues. CDR1 is LNHDA, CDR2 SQIVND, per germline (reference sequence). Patients were ineligible given autoimmune disease history or systemic immunosuppression. This table comes from immunoSEQ multiplex PCR, and its TCRdb copy is limited to in-frame clones, with some not included. The table includes about 27,000 clones, approximately 78% detected once. The specimen was CD4+ or CD8+ T cells sorted from blood, collected in a trial of the OX40 agonist ivuxolimab. The sequence was obtained from an adult with an advanced solid tumor such as melanoma, head and neck, liver or kidney cancer. The V and J genes are TRBV19 and TRBJ1-5; the match to TRBD1 covers 8 bases. The CDR3 nucleotides read TGTGCCAGTAGTCCCTGGACAGGGCCACAGCCCCAGCATTTT. Translated, it gives CASSPWTGPQPQHF.